Below are 20 T cell receptor beta chains sequenced from a single sample in a study of technical replicates of blood from a handful of donors. Generated by immunoSEQ multiplex PCR, the TCRdb table keeps only in-frame clones and is missing some. The data hold over 50,000 clones, with 70% to 90% observed a single time. What was sequenced was PBMCs. These receptors were taken from a human donor in good health. Some clones in this sample may be carry-over from other donors' samples.

The V gene is TRBV7-3, the J gene TRBJ2-1; 9 positions match TRBD1. The germline CDR1 and CDR2 sequences are SGHTA and FQGTGA. V dropped 5 bases and J dropped 2; count of bases not matched to a gene: 4. The CDR3 has 15 amino acids. In DNA, the CDR3 is TGTGCCAGCAGCCCGGGACAGGGACCCTACAATGAGCAGTTCTTC. Translation: CASSPGQGPYNEQFF. The whole variable domain, filled in from reference TRBV7-3 and TRBJ2-1, reads GAGVSQTPSNKVTEKGKYVELRCDPISGHTALYWYRQSLGQGPEFLIYFQGTGAADDSGLPNDRFFAVRPEGSVSTLKIQRTERGDSAVYLCASSPGQGPYNEQFFGPGTRLTVL.

Comment on this clone: The same CDR3 arises from other DNA sequences in this sample as well. The rearrangement joins TRBV27 to TRBJ1-5, with D tentatively TRBD1 (6 bases). V lost 3 bases and J 0 bases, leaving 9 bases between the germline ends. The CDR3 is 15 amino acids. CDR1 is MNHEY and CDR2 is SMNVEV in the germline V gene (reference sequence). The CDR3 bases are TGTGCCAGCAGTTTCAGGGGACATAGCAATCAGCCCCAGCATTTT. This sequence encodes CASSFRGHSNQPQHF.

The CDR3, as DNA: TGTGCCAGCAGCGCCTCTAGCGGCGGCACCGGGGAGCTGTTTTTT. This translates into CASSASSGGTGELFF. V and J are TRBV9 and TRBJ2-2, with TRBD2 matching over 7 bases. Looked up from germline, CDR1 is SGDLS and CDR2 is YYNGEE. This CDR3 region has 15 residues. V lost 3 bases to trimming and J lost 4 bases; unmatched junction nucleotides: 6. Full variable domain (remainder filled in from reference TRBV9 and TRBJ2-2): DSGVTQTPKHLITATGQRVTLRCSPRSGDLSVYWYQQSLDQGLQFLIQYYNGEERAKGNILERFSAQQFPDLHSELNLSSLELGDSALYFCASSASSGGTGELFFGEGSRLTVL.

V usage is TRBV4-3 and J usage is TRBJ1-3; D unclear. There are 17 residues in the CDR3. V was trimmed by 0 bases and J by 0 bases, leaving 12 bases between them. The V gene's germline CDR1 is LGHNA and CDR2 YSLEER. The CDR3 DNA is TGCGCCAGCAGCCAAGATTACCAAGCAAACTCTGGAAACACCATATATTTT. Protein product: CASSQDYQANSGNTIYF.

The V call is TRBV7-9, the J call TRBJ1-1; 9 bases map to TRBD1. Germline CDR1 is SEHNR and CDR2 is FQNEAQ (reference sequence). The CDR3 has 16 amino acids. Trimming took 6 bases from V and 0 from J; bases not matched to a gene: 8. Here the CDR3 reads CASSPRGTGLNTEAFF. Here the CDR3 DNA reads TGTGCCAGCAGTCCCCGTGGGACAGGGCTGAACACTGAAGCTTTCTTT.

J is TRBJ2-7 and V is TRBV2; 7 bases agree with TRBD2. The CDR3 has 14 residues. Germline-derived CDR1 and CDR2 are SNHLY and FYNNEI. V shed 6 bases and J 6 bases; nucleotides not matched to a gene: 11. This CDR3 is CASSHSQRDGEQYF. Written as DNA, the CDR3 is TGTGCCAGCAGCCATTCCCAGCGGGACGGCGAGCAGTACTTC.

The V call is TRBV7-2, the J call TRBJ1-6; D call uncertain. V was cut by 4 bases and J by 8 bases, with 15 bases left in between. The germline gives CDR1 SGHTA, CDR2 FQGNSA. The CDR3 extends over 15 amino acids. The chain's CDR3 is CASSSRAFMDSPLHF. The CDR3, as DNA: TGTGCCAGCAGCTCGAGGGCTTTCATGGATTCACCCCTCCACTTT.

The V gene is TRBV30, the J gene TRBJ2-7, with 9 nucleotides matching TRBD1. The CDR3 contains 14 residues. Trimming at V came to 1 base and at J to 4 bases, leaving 5 bases not matched to a gene. The germline gives CDR1 GTSNPN, CDR2 SVGIG (reference sequence). This CDR3 is CAWSAGTGTYEQYF. DNA of the CDR3: TGTGCCTGGAGTGCCGGGACAGGGACGTACGAGCAGTACTTC.

This clone was seen only a few times. The V gene is TRBV19, the J gene TRBJ1-4; D ambiguous. This CDR3 region has 14 residues. Trimming pared 1 base from V and 5 bases from J, leaving 8 bases between. CDR1 LNHDA and CDR2 SQIVND come from the germline V gene (reference sequence). As DNA, the CDR3 is TGTGCCAGTAGTATAGGTCCCGGGAATGAAAAACTGTTTTTT. Protein sequence: CASSIGPGNEKLFF.

V gene TRBV15 combines with J gene TRBJ2-1; TRBD2 might be the D (6 bases). V shed 6 bases and J shed 5 bases, with 14 bases lying between them. CDR1 LNHNV and CDR2 YYDKDF come from the germline V gene (reference sequence). This CDR3 is built from 14 residues. The CDR3 coding sequence is TGTGCCACCAGTCCCGGGACTGGGGACAATGAGCAGTTCTTC. Its translation is CATSPGTGDNEQFF.

V is TRBV9 and J is TRBJ1-2; maybe TRBD1 (6 bases). From germline, CDR1 is SGDLS and CDR2 YYNGEE. The CDR3 is 15 amino acids. V dropped 4 bases and J dropped 4 bases, with 17 bases sitting between them. The CDR3, as DNA: TGTGCCAGCAGCCCCACAGGGAGTGTCGGCTATGGCTACACCTTC. Residues: CASSPTGSVGYGYTF.

The CDR3 nucleotides are TGTGCCAGCAGCCCCGGGACAGGGAACACCGGGGAGCTGTTTTTT. Its translation: CASSPGTGNTGELFF. The gene calls are TRBV11-3 and TRBJ2-2; 8 bases fit TRBD1. The CDR3 consists of 15 residues. In germline, CDR1 is SGHNT, CDR2 YENEEA. J lost 1 base, V lost 5 bases, and 3 bases had no gene match. The full variable domain, its missing parts supplied by reference TRBV11-3 and TRBJ2-2, is EAGVVQSPRYKIIEKKQPVAFWCNPISGHNTLYWYLQNLGQGPELLIRYENEEAVDDSQLPKDRFSAERLKGVDSTLKIQPAELGDSAVYLCASSPGTGNTGELFFGEGSRLTVL.

Only a few counts were recorded for this clone. The CDR3 DNA reads as TGTGCCAGCAGTAGGGACAGGAACACCGGGGAGCTGTTTTTT. This encodes CASSRDRNTGELFF. The chain joins TRBV6-5 to TRBJ2-2, with 7 bases matching TRBD1. Germline assignment: CDR1 MNHEY and CDR2 SVGAGI. Losses at the gene ends were 5 bases for V and 1 base for J; bases not matched to a gene: 1. The CDR3 is 14 amino acids.

The V gene is TRBV7-2, the J gene TRBJ1-3; D ambiguous. Trimming pared 5 bases from V and 4 bases from J, leaving 18 bases between. From germline, CDR1 is SGHTA and CDR2 FQGNSA. The CDR3 is 16 amino acids. The chain's CDR3 is CASSQTRPSWGNTIYF. The CDR3 DNA sequence: TGTGCCAGCAGCCAAACCAGGCCGAGTTGGGGAAACACCATATATTTT.

Comments on this clone: An end of the junction differs from the germline gene, which may be a read error. The rearrangement uses TRBV7-9 and TRBJ1-2; 9 nucleotides match TRBD1. The CDR3 totals 13 residues. CDR1 is SEHNR and CDR2 is FQNEAQ in the germline V gene (reference sequence). The CDR3 region has the DNA TGTGCCAGCAGCTTAAGCCCGGGTGGGGACAGGGCCTTC. Amino acid sequence: CASSLSPGGDRAF.

The J gene is TRBJ2-3, the V gene TRBV9; possible D gene TRBD2, 5 bases. CDR3 size: 14 residues. V gave up 1 base and J gave up 1 base, with 7 bases separating them. The germline V gene has CDR1 SGDLS and CDR2 YYNGEE. The chain's CDR3 is CASSVSSGTDTQYF. DNA for the CDR3: TGTGCCAGCAGCGTAAGTAGCGGCACAGATACGCAGTATTTT.

A few counts support this clone. The rearrangement joins TRBV7-9 to TRBJ1-2, with D possibly being TRBD1 (6 bases). In germline, CDR1 is SEHNR, CDR2 FQNEAQ (reference sequence). The CDR3 consists of 15 residues. V shed 2 bases and J shed 4 bases, with 14 bases lying between them. CDR3 DNA sequence: TGTGCCAGCAGCTTATCCGGGACAAACACCTATGGCTACACCTTC. As protein: CASSLSGTNTYGYTF.

This clone was recorded once. The J gene is TRBJ2-7, the V gene TRBV5-1, with 9 nucleotides matching TRBD1. Trimming at V came to 0 bases and at J to 6 bases, leaving 13 bases not matched to a gene. The CDR3 consists of 17 residues. Germline CDR1 is SGHRS and CDR2 is YFSETQ. The CDR3 protein is CASSLAYLDRGGREQYF. The CDR3 DNA reads TGCGCCAGCAGCTTGGCTTATTTGGACAGGGGAGGCCGCGAGCAGTACTTC.

The chain couples TRBV5-4 to TRBJ2-1, with 10 bases that match TRBD2. The V gene's germline CDR1 is SGHNT and CDR2 YYREEE (reference sequence). J was trimmed by 4 bases and V by 4 bases; bases with no gene match: 11. The length of the CDR3 is 17 residues. CDR3 residues: CASSLWTASGGYNEQFF. The CDR3 DNA follows: TGTGCCAGCAGCCTCTGGACCGCTAGCGGGGGATACAATGAGCAGTTCTTC.

The chain employs TRBV5-3 and TRBJ1-5, with 11 bases lining up with TRBD1. TRBV5-3 is sorted into the ORF group, with uncertain function. Trimming at V came to 4 bases and at J to 6 bases, leaving 18 bases not matched to a gene. The CDR3 is 19 residues long. The CDR3 reads CARSPGWGQGGPIGQPQHF. In DNA, the CDR3 is TGTGCCAGAAGCCCCGGATGGGGACAGGGGGGGCCCATCGGTCAGCCCCAGCATTTT.